A single sample gave rise to the 31 T cell receptor beta chains below, sequenced in a study of early T cells in non-severe SARS-CoV-2 infection. TCRdb reanalysed the 5' RACE reads using MiXCR and keeps one entry per CDR3 protein. This sample carries tens of thousands of distinct CDR3 sequences, approximately 8.5% of them seen once, and the ten largest clones take just under 15%. Material for sequencing was whole blood. The origin of the receptors is an adult who was a healthcare worker with PCR-confirmed SARS-CoV-2 infection or an uninfected control (not recorded which).

The chain couples TRBV7-7 to TRBJ2-1; 11 bases line up with TRBD2. CDR1 is SSHAT, CDR2 FNYEAQ, per germline (reference sequence). J was trimmed by 9 bases and V by 6 bases; bases with no gene match: 1. The CDR3 is made up of 12 amino acids. The CDR3 DNA sequence: TGTGCCAGCAGTGGGACTAGCGGTGAGCAGTTCTTC. It encodes CASSGTSGEQFF. Using reference TRBV7-7 and TRBJ2-1 for the parts outside the CDR3, the full variable domain is GAGVSQSPRYKVTKRGQDVTLRCDPISSHATLYWYQQALGQGPEFLTYFNYEAQPDKSGLPSDRFSAERPEGSISTLTIQRTEQRDSAMYRCASSGTSGEQFFGPGTRLTVL.

The chain combines TRBV7-8 with TRBJ1-5; weak D call: TRBD1 (6 bases). V shed 0 bases and J shed 1 base, with 16 bases lying between them. Germline CDR1 SGHVS, CDR2 FQNEAQ. The CDR3 runs 18 residues. The CDR3 DNA reads TGTGCCAGCAGCTTAGCGCGGGGGGGCGAATCGAGCAATCAGCCCCAGCATTTT. It translates to CASSLARGGESSNQPQHF.

This clonotype has a handful of counts. The chain couples TRBV28 to TRBJ2-2, with D tentatively TRBD1 (6 bases). Trimming removed 3 bases at V and 7 bases at J, with 6 bases between. The CDR3 is 12 amino acids. The germline gives CDR1 MDHEN, CDR2 SYDVKM. CDR3 in amino acids: CASSFRGGELFF. The CDR3 DNA reads TGTGCCAGCAGTTTCAGGGGCGGGGAGCTGTTTTTT.

The rearrangement links TRBV10-3 to TRBJ2-7; D uncertain. Trimming cost V 2 bases and J 5 bases, with 7 bases left between them. The CDR3 consists of 12 residues. From germline, CDR1 is ENHRY and CDR2 SYGVKD. In nucleotides, the CDR3 is TGTGCCATCAGTGAGATCAGAGACGAGCAGTACTTC. This sequence encodes CAISEIRDEQYF.

This clonotype was counted a few times. V gene TRBV12-3 or TRBV12-4 combines with J gene TRBJ2-7; the D is unclear. Trimming took 4 bases from V and 0 from J, leaving 10 bases between them. The CDR3 contains 14 residues. CDR3 nucleotide sequence: TGTGCCAGCAGTTCCCGGCTGAGCTCCTACGAGCAGTACTTC. Translated, it gives CASSSRLSSYEQYF.

In its sample, this clonotype was seen many times. The chain is built from TRBV28 and TRBJ1-1; maybe TRBD1 (6 bases). CDR1 is MDHEN, CDR2 SYDVKM, per germline. This CDR3 has 13 residues. The V and J ends lost 6 bases and 4 bases respectively, with 12 bases between them. This CDR3 reads CASSPGAITEAFF. As DNA, the CDR3 is TGTGCCAGCAGCCCGGGGGCTATCACTGAAGCTTTCTTT.

The chain joins TRBV5-1 to TRBJ2-1, with 10 bases identical to TRBD2. The germline gives CDR1 SGHRS, CDR2 YFSETQ. There are 17 residues in the CDR3. V gave up 1 base and J gave up 4 bases; unmatched junction bases: 8. The CDR3 here is CASSLISTSGTYNEQFF. DNA of the CDR3: TGCGCCAGCAGCTTGATCTCTACTAGCGGGACTTACAATGAGCAGTTCTTC.

The rearrangement uses TRBV7-2 and TRBJ2-6; D is ambiguous. From germline, CDR1 is SGHTA and CDR2 FQGNSA. V lost 2 bases and J lost 4, with 9 bases in between. The CDR3 totals 15 residues. CDR3 sequence reads: CASSLSIAGANVLTF. DNA of the CDR3: TGTGCCAGCAGCTTATCCATCGCGGGGGCCAACGTCCTGACTTTC.

In this sample, this clonotype turned up many times. This chain connects TRBV20-1 to TRBJ1-6, with D perhaps matching TRBD1 (5 bases). The germline CDR1 and CDR2 sequences are DFQATT and SNEGSKA (reference sequence). Trimming cost V 0 bases and J 7 bases, with 13 bases left between them. The CDR3 is 15 residues long. The CDR3 protein is CSARDTGLGNSPLHF. Here the CDR3 DNA reads TGCAGTGCTAGAGATACAGGATTAGGGAATTCACCCCTCCACTTT.

At least ten counts were recorded for this clonotype. The chain is built from TRBV18 and TRBJ2-7; 15 nucleotides match TRBD2. This CDR3 is 19 amino acids long. Germline CDR1 and CDR2: KGHSH and LQKENI. V dropped 3 bases and J dropped 5; count of bases not matched to a gene: 14. The CDR3 protein is CASSPNGLAGGRVSNEQYF. CDR3 bases: TGTGCCAGCTCACCTAACGGACTAGCGGGAGGGCGAGTTAGCAACGAGCAGTACTTC. The entire variable domain, with the rest obtained from reference TRBV18 and TRBJ2-7, is as follows: NAGVMQNPRHLVRRRGQEARLRCSPMKGHSHVYWYRQLPEEGLKFMVYLQKENIIDESGMPKERFSAEFPKEGPSILRIQQVVRGDSAAYFCASSPNGLAGGRVSNEQYFGPGTRLTVT.

V gene TRBV7-2 combines with J gene TRBJ2-2; the D gene is possibly TRBD2 (5 bases). There are 15 residues in the CDR3. The V gene's germline CDR1 is SGHTA and CDR2 FQGNSA. Trimming removed 1 base at V and 1 base at J, with 7 bases between. CDR3 in DNA: TGTGCCAGCAGCTTAGATGCGGGGAACACCGGGGAGCTGTTTTTT. Protein product: CASSLDAGNTGELFF.

This clonotype was counted ten times or more. The chain uses TRBV14 and TRBJ2-1, with 7 bases fitting TRBD1. Per the germline V gene, CDR1 is SGHDN and CDR2 is FVKESK. The CDR3 length is 17 residues. Trimming cost V 5 bases and J 0 bases; bases outside gene matches: 10. The CDR3 loop is CASSKNRGYSSYNEQFF. The CDR3, as DNA: TGTGCCAGCAGCAAAAACAGGGGATACAGCTCCTACAATGAGCAGTTCTTC.

There are a few counts of this clonotype. The rearrangement links TRBV20-1 to TRBJ2-1; TRBD2 matches at 9 bases. V shed 1 base and J 7 bases; nucleotides not matched to a gene: 8. In germline, CDR1 is DFQATT, CDR2 SNEGSKA (reference sequence). The length of the CDR3 is 15 residues. The CDR3 DNA reads as TGCAGTGCTAGAGTCTTAGCGGGAGTATCAAATGAGCAGTTCTTC. Translation: CSARVLAGVSNEQFF.

The chain is built from TRBV4-1 and TRBJ2-7; 10 bases map to TRBD1. Per the germline V gene, CDR1 is MGHRA and CDR2 is YSYEKL. V was clipped by 3 bases and J by 4 bases; unmatched bases: 6. The CDR3 is 15 residues long. Here the CDR3 DNA reads TGCGCCAGCAGCCAGCCGGGACAGGGGCTTTACGAGCAGTACTTC. Translated, it gives CASSQPGQGLYEQYF.

There are many counts of this clonotype. The chain has TRBV7-9 and TRBJ2-3, with 7 nucleotides matching TRBD1. Germline CDR1 is SEHNR and CDR2 is FQNEAQ (reference sequence). This CDR3 region has 15 residues. Unmatched junction bases numbered 9, after V lost 5 bases and J lost 4 bases. CDR3 coding DNA: TGTGCCAGCAGCGCCCGAGGGGGCGATGCAGATACGCAGTATTTT. Translating it yields CASSARGGDADTQYF.

This clonotype was counted between two and nine times. The chain employs TRBV7-2 and TRBJ1-1; D is ambiguous. The germline V and J ends were trimmed by 0 bases and 4 bases, with 9 bases remaining between them. Germline V gives CDR1 SGHTA, CDR2 FQGNSA. CDR3 size: 14 residues. The CDR3 coding sequence is TGTGCCAGCAGCTTAGCTGTGGTCCGCACTGAAGCTTTCTTT. Translated, it gives CASSLAVVRTEAFF.

This clonotype was counted ten times or more. The J gene is TRBJ2-1, the V gene TRBV11-1, with 7 bases matching TRBD2. Germline V CDR1 and CDR2: SGHAT, FQDESV (reference sequence). The CDR3 sequence is 15 residues long. V shed 7 bases, J shed 10 bases, and the junction held 16 bases outside the gene matches. The CDR3 DNA reads TGTGCCAGCAACCCTACCCTGGCTAGCGGCCGAGAGCAGTTCTTC. Translation: CASNPTLASGREQFF.

At least ten counts were recorded for this clonotype. CDR3 coding DNA: TGTGCCAGCAGTGTTACAGATACGCAGTATTTT. Its translation: CASSVTDTQYF. This rearrangement joins TRBV6-1 to TRBJ2-3, with unresolved D. V lost 4 bases, J lost 3 bases, and 2 bases lay in between. The CDR3 has 11 residues. The germline gives CDR1 MNHNS, CDR2 SASEGT.

Only one count was recorded for this clonotype. The CDR3 coding sequence is TGTGCCAGCTCACCGGGAAGTTACGAGCAGTACTTC. Amino acids: CASSPGSYEQYF. The chain joins TRBV18 to TRBJ2-7; D gene unclear. The CDR3 loop spans 12 amino acids. Trimming took 3 bases from V and 4 from J, leaving 7 bases between them. CDR1 and CDR2 (germline): KGHSH, LQKENI.

The sample holds many counts of this clonotype. V and J are TRBV20-1 and TRBJ2-7; TRBD2 matches 8 bases. V lost 3 bases and J lost 3; bases outside the gene matches: 13. Germline assignment: CDR1 DFQATT and CDR2 SNEGSKA (reference sequence). The CDR3 is 16 residues long. Written as DNA, the CDR3 is TGCAGTGCTAGTCAAACCAGGAGCGGGAGTATCTACGAGCAGTACTTC. This sequence encodes CSASQTRSGSIYEQYF.

V is TRBV5-1 and J is TRBJ1-1, with a possible D match to TRBD1 (5 bases). Germline lookup yields CDR1 SGHRS and CDR2 YFSETQ. This CDR3 comprises 15 residues. Between the trimmed V and J ends, which lost 4 bases and 2 bases, there was a span of 15 bases. CDR3 sequence reads: CASSNPRGGNTEAFF. The CDR3 DNA reads as TGCGCCAGCAGCAACCCAAGGGGCGGTAACACTGAAGCTTTCTTT.

The chain employs TRBV20-1 and TRBJ2-1, with TRBD1 as a possible D gene (5 bases). Germline lookup yields CDR1 DFQATT and CDR2 SNEGSKA (reference sequence). CDR3 size: 13 residues. Trimming left V 3 bases short and J 9 bases short, with 15 bases between. CDR3 DNA: TGCAGTGCTAGTCAGCGTAACCAGGGTGAGCAGTTCTTC. Translation gives CSASQRNQGEQFF.

In this sample, this clonotype turned up many times. The V call is TRBV29-1, the J call TRBJ2-1; no clear D gene. Germline CDR1 is SQVTM and CDR2 is ANQGSEA. V was pared by 6 bases and J by 0 bases, with 12 bases between. The length of the CDR3 is 14 residues. CDR3 nucleotide sequence: TGCAGCGTGCCGGGTCGAAACTCCTACAATGAGCAGTTCTTC. Residues: CSVPGRNSYNEQFF.

This clonotype has just a few counts. The CDR3: CASSLLAGGPGTDTQYF. The CDR3 bases are TGTGCCAGCAGTTTACTTGCGGGAGGGCCGGGGACAGATACGCAGTATTTT. This chain links TRBV28 with TRBJ2-3, with TRBD2 matching over 9 bases. The V segment lost 2 bases and the J segment 3 bases; nucleotides outside the gene matches: 9. CDR1 MDHEN and CDR2 SYDVKM come from the germline V gene. The CDR3 contains 17 residues.

Remarks on this clonotype: One base away lies a much larger clone, so this may be a sequencing read error. The rearrangement uses TRBV25-1 and TRBJ2-2, with TRBD2 matching over 8 bases. Germline values: CDR1 MGHDK, CDR2 SYGVNS. The CDR3 covers 18 residues. The V gene end was trimmed by 3 bases and the J gene end by 0 bases; junction bases not matched to a gene: 9. CDR3 DNA sequence: TGTGCCAGCAGTGATTCCTTTCGGGGACTAGCGAACACCGGGGAGCTGTTTTTT. Translated, it gives CASSDSFRGLANTGELFF.

A word on this clonotype: Germline is not matched at one junction end, which may reflect a read error. The chain uses TRBV5-1 and TRBJ1-1, with D perhaps TRBD1 (5 bases). Per the germline V gene, CDR1 is SGHRS and CDR2 is YFSETQ. The CDR3 length is 15 residues. Here the CDR3 reads CASSLAGQGYNEVFF. The CDR3 coding sequence is TGCGCCAGCAGCTTGGCCGGTCAGGGTTATAATGAAGTTTTCTTT.

This clonotype was seen ten or more times. The V call is TRBV3-1, the J call TRBJ1-5; 7 bases map to TRBD1. Trimming cost V 1 base and J 6 bases; bases outside gene matches: 6. Per germline, CDR1 LGHDT and CDR2 YNNKEL (reference sequence). This CDR3 has 15 amino acids. CDR3 region: CASSQGRGFSQPQHF. In DNA, the CDR3 is TGTGCCAGCAGCCAAGGCAGGGGGTTCAGTCAGCCCCAGCATTTT. Full variable domain (remainder filled in from reference TRBV3-1 and TRBJ1-5): DTAVSQTPKYLVTQMGNDKSIKCEQNLGHDTMYWYKQDSKKFLKIMFSYNNKELIINETVPNRFSPKSPDKAHLNLHINSLELGDSAVYFCASSQGRGFSQPQHFGDGTRLSIL.

This clonotype was detected many times. The V and J genes are TRBV7-3 and TRBJ2-2; D is ambiguous. The germline gives CDR1 SGHTA, CDR2 FQGTGA. The CDR3 is 15 residues long. V was clipped by 1 base and J by 6 bases, with 12 bases between them. The CDR3, as DNA: TGTGCCAGCAGCTTAAAAGTTGGAGACGCCGGGGAGCTGTTTTTT. This translates into CASSLKVGDAGELFF.

Many counts were recorded for this clonotype. This chain links TRBV7-9 with TRBJ2-7; 9 bases line up with TRBD2. The length of the CDR3 is 15 residues. Looked up from germline, CDR1 is SEHNR and CDR2 is FQNEAQ (reference sequence). The J segment lost 10 bases and the V segment lost 4 bases, leaving 14 bases of the junction unmatched. In nucleotides, the CDR3 is TGTGCCAGCAGCTCTAATAATCCGGGACTAGCTCGTCAGTACTTC. Its protein product is CASSSNNPGLARQYF.

As for this clonotype: Mismatch with germline at one junction end may stem from a read error. The chain carries TRBV5-6 and TRBJ1-4; no reliable D call. Germline CDR1 SGHDT, CDR2 YYEEEE. The CDR3 is made up of 13 amino acids. CDR3 loop: CVSSGGFNEKLFF. The CDR3 DNA is TGTGTCAGCAGCGGAGGGTTTAATGAAAAACTGTTTTTT.

This chain's CDR3 is CASRERAGATGELFF. The CDR3 nucleotides read TGTGCCAGCAGAGAGCGGGCTGGGGCCACCGGGGAGCTGTTTTTT. The chain recombines TRBV6-4 with TRBJ2-2; maybe TRBD2 (6 bases). V dropped 6 bases and J dropped 4 bases, with 15 bases sitting between them. The CDR3 is 15 amino acids. In germline, CDR1 is MRHNA, CDR2 SNTAGT.